These 8 T cell receptor beta chains share one sample of origin, sequenced in a study of CD8+ T cells in alopecia areata. The authors extracted RNA and reverse transcribed it into cDNA as the sequencing template. Repertoires were generated with immunoSEQ multiplex PCR, while TCRdb's copy carries only in-frame clones and drops some. Of 150,000 or so clones in the sample, 40% to 50% were seen once. What was sequenced was CD4+ T cells sorted from blood. All receptors come from a human donor with alopecia areata.

This clone was seen a handful of times. The genes are TRBV6-5 and TRBJ2-3; no clear D gene. The germline V gene has CDR1 MNHEY and CDR2 SVGAGI. Trimming left V 0 bases short and J 1 base short, with 8 bases between. The CDR3 consists of 15 residues. Written as DNA, the CDR3 is TGTGCCAGCAGTTACTCGTGGGCGCGCACAGATACGCAGTATTTT. Its translation is CASSYSWARTDTQYF.

This clone was observed a single time. The V call is TRBV5-6, the J call TRBJ2-3, with D possibly called TRBD1 or TRBD2 (5 bases each). Germline CDR1 SGHDT, CDR2 YYEEEE. Trimming removed 6 bases at V and 4 bases at J, with 24 bases between. This CDR3 has 17 residues. The CDR3 spells CASTWDGSGLISDTQYF. The CDR3 DNA reads TGTGCCAGCACCTGGGACGGAAGTGGCCTCATCTCAGATACGCAGTATTTT.

The rearrangement links TRBV2 to TRBJ2-7; TRBD2 aligns across 8 bases. Germline-derived CDR1 and CDR2 are SNHLY and FYNNEI. The CDR3 is 14 amino acids. V lost 7 bases, J lost 4 bases, and 9 bases stayed unmatched. The CDR3 loop is CASIRAGAGYEQYF. As DNA, the CDR3 is TGTGCCAGCATCAGAGCGGGAGCTGGGTACGAGCAGTACTTC.

This chain uses TRBV4-1 with TRBJ2-5, with D tentatively TRBD2 (6 bases). This CDR3 is built from 13 residues. The germline V and J ends were trimmed by 3 bases and 4 bases, with 9 bases remaining between them. Looked up from germline, CDR1 is MGHRA and CDR2 is YSYEKL. The chain's CDR3 is CASSQAGIETQYF. The CDR3, as DNA: TGCGCCAGCAGCCAGGCGGGGATAGAGACCCAGTACTTC.

This clone was observed a few times. V usage is TRBV7-9 and J usage is TRBJ1-4; D remains unclear. V lost 8 bases and J 5 bases, leaving 15 bases between the germline ends. The CDR3 loop spans 14 amino acids. In germline, CDR1 is SEHNR, CDR2 FQNEAQ (reference sequence). Here the CDR3 reads CASVSGRLNEKLFF. The DNA of the CDR3 is TGTGCCAGCGTCTCGGGTCGCTTAAATGAAAAACTGTTTTTT.

The V gene is TRBV29-1, the J gene TRBJ1-2; possibly TRBD1 for D (5 bases). V was trimmed by 2 bases and J by 2 bases, leaving 6 bases between them. In germline, CDR1 is SQVTM, CDR2 ANQGSEA. The CDR3 consists of 12 residues. CDR3 in amino acids: CSVEKGNYGYTF. DNA for the CDR3: TGCAGCGTTGAAAAGGGGAACTATGGCTACACCTTC.

The CDR3 here is CATLPWRVANTGELFF. The DNA of the CDR3 is TGTGCCACCCTTCCGTGGCGGGTCGCGAACACCGGGGAGCTGTTTTTT. This chain joins TRBV7-8 and TRBJ2-2, with D possibly matching TRBD2 (5 bases). The CDR3 spans 16 residues. Germline CDR1 and CDR2: SGHVS and FQNEAQ. The V end was cut by 10 bases, the J end by 0 bases, with 18 bases between.

The sample holds a few counts of this clone. The rearrangement joins TRBV29-1 to TRBJ2-4; D gene ambiguous. Trimming cost V 4 bases and J 2 bases, with 9 bases left between them. Germline CDR1 is SQVTM and CDR2 is ANQGSEA. This CDR3 spans 13 amino acids. CDR3: CSVVADPKNIQYF. The CDR3 coding sequence is TGCAGCGTTGTGGCCGATCCCAAAAACATTCAGTACTTC.